What follows are 19 T cell receptor beta chains derived from one specimen sequenced in a study of blood T cell repertoires in COVID-19. Assay used: immunoSEQ multiplex PCR; TCRdb lists only in-frame clones, some missing. The sample carries roughly 410,000 clones, around 87% recorded once. The sequenced material came from peripheral blood. These receptors were taken from an older woman with COVID-19, enrolled during active disease.

CDR3 DNA: TGTGCCAGCAGCGTAGAGGACAGGGGGGGATACGAGCAGTACTTC. This sequence encodes CASSVEDRGGYEQYF. This sequence joins TRBV9 and TRBJ2-7; 10 bases fit TRBD1. This CDR3 region has 15 residues. The germline CDR1 and CDR2 sequences are SGDLS and YYNGEE. V shed 0 bases, J shed 4 bases, and the junction held 4 bases outside the gene matches.

The rearrangement uses TRBV29-1 and TRBJ2-5, with D perhaps matching TRBD2 (7 bases). Germline loops: CDR1 SQVTM, CDR2 ANQGSEA. The CDR3 has 12 amino acids. V lost 3 bases and J lost 5, with 10 bases in between. The CDR3 region is CSVEEGGETQYF. The CDR3 nucleotides read TGCAGCGTTGAGGAGGGGGGGGAGACCCAGTACTTC. Together with reference TRBV29-1 and TRBJ2-5, the CDR3 gives the full variable domain: SAVISQKPSRDICQRGTSLTIQCQVDSQVTMMFWYRQQPGQSLTLIATANQGSEATYESGFVIDKFPISRPNLTFSTLTVSNMSPEDSSIYLCSVEEGGETQYFGPGTRLLVL.

The chain is built from TRBV7-2 and TRBJ2-1; D is undetermined. The germline V gene has CDR1 SGHTA and CDR2 FQGNSA. The CDR3 spans 13 residues. With 3 bases removed from V and 5 bases from J, the gap between germline ends came to 8 bases. The CDR3 nucleotides are TGTGCCAGCAGCTTGGGCGCCAACAATGAGCAGTTCTTC. This gives the protein CASSLGANNEQFF.

This clone was seen repeatedly, ten times or more. This sequence joins TRBV2 and TRBJ1-1; TRBD1 aligns across 9 bases. The CDR3 consists of 13 residues. J lost 11 bases, V lost 4 bases, and 8 bases had no gene match. Germline V gene sequence: CDR1 SNHLY, CDR2 FYNNEI. The CDR3 coding sequence is TGTGCCAGCAGTGGGGACAGGGCGTCTGTGGCTTTCTTT. Protein: CASSGDRASVAFF. The full variable domain, in which reference TRBV2 and TRBJ1-1 provide the parts outside the CDR3, is EPEVTQTPSHQVTQMGQEVILRCVPISNHLYFYWYRQILGQKVEFLVSFYNNEISEKSEIFDDQFSVERPDGSNFTLKIRSTKLEDSAMYFCASSGDRASVAFFGQGTRLTVV.

The chain has TRBV19 and TRBJ1-1; possibly TRBD1 for D (6 bases). Germline V gene lookup returns CDR1 LNHDA and CDR2 SQIVND (reference sequence). The length of the CDR3 is 14 residues. V was shortened by 7 bases and J by 0 bases, with 12 bases between the two germline ends. In DNA, the CDR3 is TGTGCCAGTATTTCAGGGGCCCTGAACACTGAAGCTTTCTTT. The encoded protein is CASISGALNTEAFF.

J is TRBJ2-1 and V is TRBV7-9; TRBD1 agrees at 8 bases. V lost 5 bases and J lost 6; bases outside the gene matches: 9. Germline V gene sequence: CDR1 SEHNR, CDR2 FQNEAQ (reference sequence). This CDR3 region has 15 residues. In nucleotides, the CDR3 is TGTGCCAGCAGCGGCCGGGACAGGCGGATCAATGAGCAGTTCTTC. This translates into CASSGRDRRINEQFF.

The J gene is TRBJ2-7, the V gene TRBV5-1, with 9 bases lining up with TRBD1. CDR1 and CDR2 (germline): SGHRS, YFSETQ. The CDR3 totals 15 residues. Trimming cost V 2 bases and J 3 bases; bases outside gene matches: 6. The CDR3 sequence: CASSLTGTGSYEQYF. The CDR3 nucleotides read TGCGCCAGCAGCTTAACCGGGACAGGGAGCTACGAGCAGTACTTC.

This sequence joins TRBV9 and TRBJ2-1, with TRBD1 identical over 10 bases. This CDR3 is built from 15 residues. Looked up from germline, CDR1 is SGDLS and CDR2 is YYNGEE. With V trimmed by 4 bases and J by 7 bases, 8 bases remained unmatched. CDR3 nucleotides: TGTGCCAGCAGCTTCCGGGACAGGGGATGGAATGAGCAGTTCTTC. It encodes CASSFRDRGWNEQFF.

The chain is built from TRBV2 and TRBJ1-1; D possibly corresponds to TRBD1 (5 bases). V lost 2 bases and J 4 bases, leaving 14 bases between the germline ends. The CDR3 runs to 15 residues. Germline values: CDR1 SNHLY, CDR2 FYNNEI. CDR3 region: CASSESKGRSTEAFF. The CDR3 coding sequence is TGTGCCAGCAGTGAATCCAAGGGGCGGAGCACTGAAGCTTTCTTT.

This chain joins TRBV5-4 and TRBJ1-1, with D possibly TRBD1 on 6 matching bases. Germline V CDR1 and CDR2: SGHNT, YYREEE (reference sequence). The V and J ends lost 4 bases and 3 bases respectively, with 19 bases between them. This CDR3 is 16 amino acids long. CDR3 residues: CASSQKNRVPDTEAFF. CDR3 nucleotides: TGTGCCAGCAGCCAAAAGAACAGGGTGCCGGACACTGAAGCTTTCTTT.

In DNA form, the CDR3 reads TGTGCCTGGAGTGTCGGGACAGGGAGGCATGGCTACACCTTC. Amino acids: CAWSVGTGRHGYTF. The gene calls are TRBV30 and TRBJ1-2; 9 nucleotides agree with TRBD1. V shed 0 bases and J 6 bases; nucleotides not matched to a gene: 5. Germline values: CDR1 GTSNPN, CDR2 SVGIG (reference sequence). The CDR3 covers 14 residues.

The V gene is TRBV10-1, the J gene TRBJ1-5; no clear D. In germline, CDR1 is WNHNN, CDR2 SYGVQD (reference sequence). Trimming took 5 bases from V and 2 from J, leaving 10 bases between them. This CDR3 is 14 amino acids long. The CDR3 nucleotides read TGCGCCAGCAGTCTATCCGTTTGCAATCAGCCCCAGCATTTT. Its translation: CASSLSVCNQPQHF.

The chain employs TRBV7-9 and TRBJ1-2, with D possibly TRBD1 on 6 matching bases. Germline V gives CDR1 SEHNR, CDR2 FQNEAQ (reference sequence). The CDR3 is 19 residues long. Between the trimmed V and J ends, which lost 4 bases and 4 bases, there was a span of 28 bases. The CDR3 sequence is CASSSTYRDGASWGYGYTF. CDR3 nucleotides: TGTGCCAGCAGCTCTACTTACAGGGATGGGGCCTCCTGGGGCTATGGCTACACCTTC.

This clone showed up just once. This chain uses TRBV2 with TRBJ1-4, with a weak D call TRBD1 (6 bases). This CDR3 is built from 12 residues. CDR1 SNHLY and CDR2 FYNNEI come from the germline V gene. The germline V and J ends were trimmed by 7 bases and 8 bases, with 11 bases remaining between them. The CDR3 sequence: CASTRGEEKLFF. The CDR3 nucleotides are TGTGCCAGCACCAGGGGAGAGGAAAAACTGTTTTTT.

The CDR3 loop is CASSYRGGNYGYTF. The CDR3 region has the DNA TGTGCCAGCAGCTACAGGGGAGGCAACTATGGCTACACCTTC. The chain links TRBV9 to TRBJ1-2; 7 bases agree with TRBD1. Trimming removed 4 bases from V and 2 bases from J; junction bases left unmatched: 5. Germline V gene lookup returns CDR1 SGDLS and CDR2 YYNGEE. The CDR3 runs 14 residues.

The chain employs TRBV21-1 and TRBJ2-2; the DNA was not used to check the table's D call, TRBD2. TRBV21-1 is marked as a pseudogene. The CDR3 length is 15 residues. The CDR3 here is CASTDQRGGSGELFF. CDR3 DNA: TGTGCCAGCACCGATCAGCGGGGGGGTTCCGGGGAGCTGTTTTTT.

This sequence joins TRBV3-1 (or the pseudogene TRBV3-2) and TRBJ2-7, with D perhaps TRBD1 (5 bases). The germline gives CDR1 LGHDT, CDR2 YNNKEL (reference sequence). The CDR3 is made up of 16 amino acids. The germline V and J ends were trimmed by 1 base and 2 bases, with 15 bases remaining between them. CDR3 bases: TGTGCCAGCAGCCAAGCCCTGACAGCTCTTCCCTACGAGCAGTACTTC. Translating gives CASSQALTALPYEQYF.

The J gene is TRBJ2-1, the V gene TRBV19, with TRBD2 matching 14 bases. The germline CDR1 and CDR2 sequences are LNHDA and SQIVND (reference sequence). V lost 5 bases to trimming and J lost 3 bases; unmatched junction nucleotides: 12. CDR3 length equals 19 residues. As DNA, the CDR3 is TGTGCCAGTAGTTCCGGACTAGCGGGGGGCCGAAGGGACTACAATGAGCAGTTCTTC. This encodes CASSSGLAGGRRDYNEQFF. Looking up the rest from reference TRBV19 and TRBJ2-1 gives the full variable domain: DGGITQSPKYLFRKEGQNVTLSCEQNLNHDAMYWYRQDPGQGLRLIYYSQIVNDFQKGDIAEGYSVSREKKESFPLTVTSAQKNPTAFYLCASSSGLAGGRRDYNEQFFGPGTRLTVL.

The CDR3 sequence: CASSPEPDTYTEAFF. The CDR3 region has the DNA TGTGCCAGCAGCCCCGAACCGGACACTTACACTGAAGCTTTCTTT. The chain employs TRBV9 and TRBJ1-1; perhaps TRBD1 as D (5 bases). Germline assignment: CDR1 SGDLS and CDR2 YYNGEE. The CDR3 has 15 residues. The V gene lost 4 bases and the J gene lost 3 bases, with 16 bases spanning the gap.